Below, one TCR beta chain is given with its context. Its cognate antigen is unknown. These data come from a study of cytomegalovirus exposure and HLA in healthy donors. Overall study: A prior analysis found about 120 million unique TCR beta sequences from around 190 million T cells. Study findings and constraints: Among donors in an Asian-associated ancestry cluster, a later analysis reportedly found fewer N-insertions than the roughly 610-donor mean. In a later analysis, HLA-associated TCR beta chains were more clonally expanded than equally common others. Later analysis identified a missense DCLRE1C variant that was linked to TCR beta V- and J-gene trimming.

The study ran its PCR with 60 Vbeta and 13 Jbeta primers. Data came from immunoSEQ multiplex PCR; TCRdb stores just in-frame clones and leaves some out. The table records 110,000 or so clones, under 70% of them present only once. Germline CDR1 and CDR2: KGHSH and LQKENI. Trimming removed 8 bases at V and 4 bases at J, with 3 bases between. This CDR3 comprises 9 residues. The material sequenced was PBMCs. This rearrangement joins TRBV18 to TRBJ2-7; D remains unclear. This receptor was taken from a man younger than 30 in good health and CMV-seropositive. The DNA for the CDR3 is TGTGCCAGCCCATACGAGCAGTACTTC. Encoded protein: CASPYEQYF.